A selection of T cell receptor beta chains follows, all from one sample in a study of early T cells in non-severe SARS-CoV-2 infection. TCRdb re-called the 5' RACE reads with MiXCR, one entry per CDR3 protein. The sample shows just under 85,000 distinct CDR3 sequences, 10% of them seen only once. The sequencing used whole blood, collected at baseline. Receptors originate from an adult who was a healthcare worker with PCR-confirmed SARS-CoV-2 infection or an uninfected control (not recorded which). The CDR3 runs from the conserved cysteine through the conserved F or W. D genes are given only for firm matches. Expanded clones are given a class, and other clones once, few, many or no size at all.

j_call | v_call | clone_size | d_call | cdr3_nt | cdr3_aa
TRBJ2-3 | TRBV5-6 | . | TRBD2 | TGTGCCAGCAGCTCCTTGACTAGCGGGAGGACAGATACGCAGTATTTT | CASSSLTSGRTDTQYF
TRBJ1-1 | TRBV7-9 | . | TRBD1 | TGTGCCAGCAGCCAGGACAGGGGGCTGGCTGAAGCTTTCTTT | CASSQDRGLAEAFF
TRBJ1-1 | TRBV12-3/TRBV12-4 | . | . | TGTGCCAGCAGTGTCGGGACCCTTGGGGAAGCTTTCTTT | CASSVGTLGEAFF
TRBJ1-2 | TRBV5-1 | many | . | TGCGCCAGCCGGGACACAATGGGGAATGGCTACACCTTC | CASRDTMGNGYTF
TRBJ2-1 | TRBV18 | many | TRBD2 | TGTGCCAGCTCACCTCCGGGACTAGCGGCTAGCTCCTACAATGAGCAGTTCTTC | CASSPPGLAASSYNEQFF
TRBJ2-7 | TRBV6-5 | many | . | TGTGCCAGCAGTGTTTCCGGGTTATACGAGCAGTACTTC | CASSVSGLYEQYF
TRBJ2-4 | TRBV12-3/TRBV12-4 | . | . | TGTGCCAGCAGGAGCGGCGGGATCCTTGCCAAAAACATTCAGTACTTC | CASRSGGILAKNIQYF
TRBJ2-5 | TRBV19 | few | . | TGTGCCAGTAGTAACGACCCGGGATACAGAGAGACCCAGTACTTC | CASSNDPGYRETQYF
TRBJ2-2 | TRBV18 | many | . | TGTGCCAGCTCACCTGCTTACTACACCGGGGAGCTGTTTTTT | CASSPAYYTGELFF
TRBJ2-1 | TRBV5-4 | many | . | TGTGCCAGCAGCCCGATCGGCGGAGGGGGGAATGAGCAGTTCTTC | CASSPIGGGGNEQFF
TRBJ1-1 | TRBV12-3/TRBV12-4 | few | . | TGTGCCAGCAGTTTTCCCGAACGGATGGTGGACACTGAAGCTTTCTTT | CASSFPERMVDTEAFF
TRBJ2-7 | TRBV20-1 | few | TRBD1 | TGCAGTGCTAAGGGACAGGGGTACGAGCAGTACTTC | CSAKGQGYEQYF
TRBJ2-7 | TRBV28 | many | . | TGTGCCAGCAACTCGCCCGACTCCTACGAGCAGTACTTC | CASNSPDSYEQYF
TRBJ2-5 | TRBV27 | many | . | TGTGCCAGCGGCGGGTCCCCTTGGGGCGGAGAAGAGACCCAGTACTTC | CASGGSPWGGEETQYF
TRBJ2-3 | TRBV2 | few | . | TGTGCCAGCAGTGAGGCTGGGACAGATACGCAGTATTTT | CASSEAGTDTQYF
TRBJ2-1 | TRBV20-1 | many | TRBD2 | TGCAGTGCTCCTCATGGGACTAGCAGGTACAATGAGCAGTTCTTC | CSAPHGTSRYNEQFF
TRBJ1-5 | TRBV5-5 | many | TRBD1 | TGTGCCAGCAGCTCGGGGGACAGGCTAGTGAATCAGCCCCAGCATTTT | CASSSGDRLVNQPQHF
TRBJ2-1 | TRBV7-6 | many | TRBD2 | TGTGCCAGCAGCCGTACTAGCGGTGGGAATGAGCAGTTCTTC | CASSRTSGGNEQFF
TRBJ2-5 | TRBV6-1 | many | . | TGTGCCAGCAGGGCCCAGGGGCAAGAGACCCAGTACTTC | CASRAQGQETQYF
TRBJ2-3 | TRBV7-2 | many | . | TGTGCCAGCAGCTCTATAGGGGATTCTAGCACAGATACGCAGTATTTT | CASSSIGDSSTDTQYF
TRBJ2-1 | TRBV20-1 | few | . | TGCAGTGCTGGTGAGGGTTCATGGCAGTTCTTC | CSAGEGSWQFF
TRBJ1-5 | TRBV3-1 | . | . | TGTGCCAGCAGCCAAGTTCTGGCGGGGCAGCCCCAGCATTTT | CASSQVLAGQPQHF
TRBJ1-1 | TRBV12-3/TRBV12-4 | few | . | TGTGCCAGCAGATACCCGGGGGGGCGCACTGAAGCTTTCTTT | CASRYPGGRTEAFF